Below, 20 T cell receptor beta chains from the same sample are listed, as sequenced in a study of cytomegalovirus exposure and HLA in healthy donors. The PCR used 60 Vbeta and 13 Jbeta primers. Sequencing used immunoSEQ multiplex PCR; TCRdb keeps in-frame clones, though not all of them. The data show 170,000 or so clones, roughly 75% seen once. Sample: PBMCs. The receptors were sampled from a man aged 35 to 55 in good health and CMV-seronegative.

This clone was counted only a few times. V is TRBV30 and J is TRBJ2-7; TRBD1 is a possible D gene (5 bases). Deletions cut 3 bases from V and 3 bases from J, with 12 bases between. Germline V gives CDR1 GTSNPN, CDR2 SVGIG (reference sequence). This CDR3 region has 13 residues. The DNA for the CDR3 is TGTGCCTGGAGAGCAGGGAATGGCTACGAGCAGTACTTC. This translates into CAWRAGNGYEQYF.

The chain recombines TRBV6-1 with TRBJ2-7; 8 bases agree with TRBD1. This CDR3 region has 15 residues. Germline CDR1 and CDR2: MNHNS and SASEGT. V trimming: 7 bases; J trimming: 7 bases; junction bases outside the gene matches: 15. The CDR3 is CASTRDRGSFEEQYF. CDR3 coding DNA: TGTGCCAGCACCCGAGACAGGGGATCCTTCGAGGAGCAGTACTTC.

This clone turned up a few times. The V gene is TRBV2, the J gene TRBJ2-5, with D maybe TRBD1 (6 bases). Germline V lookup: CDR1 SNHLY, CDR2 FYNNEI. The V end was cut by 5 bases, the J end by 5 bases, with 9 bases between. The CDR3 covers 12 residues. The CDR3 protein is CASSQGPETQYF. DNA for the CDR3: TGTGCCAGCAGTCAGGGGCCGGAGACCCAGTACTTC.

The V call is TRBV4-1, the J call TRBJ1-2; TRBD1 is a possible D gene (5 bases). The germline V and J ends were trimmed by 1 base and 3 bases, with 9 bases remaining between them. Germline V gene sequence: CDR1 MGHRA, CDR2 YSYEKL. This CDR3 comprises 14 residues. DNA of the CDR3: TGCGCCAGCAGCCAAGGCTGGGGGGACTATGGCTACACCTTC. This gives the protein CASSQGWGDYGYTF.

The CDR3 region has the DNA TGTGCCAGCAGGCCTACAGACAGCTACGAGCAGTACTTC. Translating gives CASRPTDSYEQYF. The chain employs TRBV25-1 and TRBJ2-7, with D maybe TRBD1 (5 bases). In germline, CDR1 is MGHDK, CDR2 SYGVNS. The CDR3 is 13 amino acids. V dropped 6 bases and J dropped 3 bases, with 12 bases sitting between them.

The chain is built from TRBV30 and TRBJ2-3; no definite D call. CDR3 length: 16 residues. V was shortened by 0 bases and J by 0 bases, with 13 bases between the two germline ends. The V gene's germline CDR1 is GTSNPN and CDR2 SVGIG (reference sequence). The CDR3 region is CAWSVPSIRSTDTQYF. In DNA, the CDR3 is TGTGCCTGGAGTGTACCCTCTATCCGTAGCACAGATACGCAGTATTTT.

The rearrangement links TRBV4-1 to TRBJ1-2; tentative D call: TRBD1 (6 bases). CDR3 length: 14 residues. Trimming stripped 0 bases from V and 4 bases from J, with 9 bases between. From germline, CDR1 is MGHRA and CDR2 YSYEKL. The CDR3 reads CASSQEDRSYGYTF. The CDR3 region has the DNA TGCGCCAGCAGCCAAGAGGACAGAAGCTATGGCTACACCTTC.

V usage is TRBV10-3 and J usage is TRBJ2-7; 9 bases fit TRBD2. Germline CDR1 and CDR2: ENHRY and SYGVKD. This CDR3 has 14 residues. V was pared by 5 bases and J by 1 base, with 3 bases of the junction left unmatched. The CDR3 DNA reads TGTGCCATCAGTCGACTAGCGGAATCCTACGAGCAGTACTTC. It yields the protein CAISRLAESYEQYF.

The chain couples TRBV5-1 to TRBJ2-3; TRBD2 might be the D (5 bases). The V end lost 4 bases, the J end lost 6 bases, and 15 bases lay between the germline ends. The CDR3 length is 14 residues. Germline lookup yields CDR1 SGHRS and CDR2 YFSETQ. The CDR3 loop is CASSPLGGGDTQYF. DNA of the CDR3: TGCGCCAGCAGCCCCCTAGGTGGCGGGGATACGCAGTATTTT.

This rearrangement joins TRBV27 to TRBJ2-2, with TRBD2 identical over 7 bases. The germline gives CDR1 MNHEY, CDR2 SMNVEV (reference sequence). Trimming took 6 bases from V and 4 from J; bases not matched to a gene: 8. The CDR3 length is 15 residues. CDR3: CASRGGVVATGELFF. CDR3 DNA sequence: TGTGCCAGCAGGGGAGGGGTCGTGGCCACCGGGGAGCTGTTTTTT.

This sequence joins TRBV5-5 and TRBJ1-2; D perhaps matches TRBD1 (5 bases). The CDR3 extends over 14 amino acids. Trimming shortened V by 5 bases and J by 9 bases, and 20 bases separated the two germline ends. Germline V gives CDR1 SGHKS, CDR2 YYEKEE (reference sequence). The CDR3 DNA follows: TGTGCCAGCAGTTTCGGGGGAGGCCGCCTGAGCTACACCTTC. Amino acid sequence: CASSFGGGRLSYTF.

This sequence joins TRBV19 and TRBJ2-7, with 10 nucleotides matching TRBD2. The CDR3 is 16 amino acids. Germline loops: CDR1 LNHDA, CDR2 SQIVND (reference sequence). CDR3: CPQTWSPKREGDEQYF. In nucleotides, the CDR3 is TGTCCTCAGACTTGGAGCCCGAAGCGGGAGGGGGATGAGCAGTACTTC.

This clone has more than one count but fewer than ten. The chain carries TRBV29-1 and TRBJ1-1, with 8 bases fitting TRBD1. Unmatched junction bases numbered 8, after V lost 0 bases and J lost 11 bases. The CDR3 length is 13 residues. Germline V gives CDR1 SQVTM, CDR2 ANQGSEA. The CDR3 loop reads CSVEEGQGASAFF. The CDR3 bases are TGCAGCGTTGAAGAGGGGCAGGGGGCGAGCGCTTTCTTT.

In this sample, this clone turned up once. The same CDR3 is also encoded by other DNA sequences in this sample. V is TRBV4-1 and J is TRBJ2-5; 9 bases align to TRBD1. With V trimmed by 0 bases and J by 5 bases, 10 bases remained unmatched. Germline-derived CDR1 and CDR2 are MGHRA and YSYEKL. The CDR3 totals 17 residues. This CDR3 is CASSQEGGTGSRETQYF. The CDR3 DNA reads as TGCGCCAGCAGCCAAGAAGGTGGGACAGGGTCAAGGGAGACCCAGTACTTC.

J is TRBJ2-6 and V is TRBV30, with D unclear. The germline CDR1 and CDR2 sequences are GTSNPN and SVGIG (reference sequence). The CDR3 sequence is 14 residues long. The V end was cut by 1 base, the J end by 0 bases, with 4 bases between. DNA for the CDR3: TGTGCCTGGAGTGCAGACTCTGGGGCCAACGTCCTGACTTTC. Its protein product is CAWSADSGANVLTF.

In this sample, this clone turned up once. Sequence at one end of the junction differs from germline and may be a read error. The rearrangement links TRBV6-1 to TRBJ2-5; possibly TRBD2 for D (7 bases). Germline CDR1 and CDR2: MNHNS and SASEGT. The CDR3 extends over 14 amino acids. The CDR3 here is CAGSAAGALGAQYF. The CDR3 coding sequence is TGTGCCGGCAGTGCGGCGGGGGCCCTCGGGGCCCAGTACTTC.

This clone was detected only a few times. This chain uses TRBV7-3 with TRBJ1-3, with D maybe TRBD1 (5 bases). CDR1 is SGHTA and CDR2 is FQGTGA in the germline V gene. Trimming left V 1 base short and J 4 bases short, with 11 bases between. The CDR3 length is 15 residues. CDR3 DNA: TGTGCCAGCAGCTTAAGTGGGGCGCCAGGAAACACCATATATTTT. This encodes CASSLSGAPGNTIYF.

This chain joins TRBV7-9 and TRBJ1-1; tentative D call: TRBD1 (5 bases). This CDR3 region has 11 residues. Germline-derived CDR1 and CDR2 are SEHNR and FQNEAQ (reference sequence). The ends were cut back, 5 bases at V and 10 bases at J, with 11 bases in the middle. The CDR3 DNA reads as TGTGCCAGCAGCCTGGGGCTGCGAGCTTTCTTT. Translating gives CASSLGLRAFF.

V gene TRBV18 combines with J gene TRBJ2-1, with 15 bases lining up with TRBD2. The trim removed 2 bases at V and 7 bases at J, leaving 3 bases unmatched. CDR1 KGHSH and CDR2 LQKENI come from the germline V gene. CDR3 length: 16 amino acids. CDR3 amino acids: CASSPTGLAGGNEQFF. In nucleotides, the CDR3 is TGTGCCAGCTCACCAACGGGACTAGCGGGAGGTAATGAGCAGTTCTTC.

V is TRBV2 and J is TRBJ1-5; no firm D call. The germline V and J ends were trimmed by 6 bases and 7 bases, with 13 bases remaining between them. There are 13 residues in the CDR3. From germline, CDR1 is SNHLY and CDR2 FYNNEI. CDR3 protein: CASSWAGAQPQHF. Written as DNA, the CDR3 is TGTGCCAGCAGCTGGGCCGGTGCACAGCCCCAGCATTTT. The entire variable domain, with the rest obtained from reference TRBV2 and TRBJ1-5, is as follows: EPEVTQTPSHQVTQMGQEVILRCVPISNHLYFYWYRQILGQKVEFLVSFYNNEISEKSEIFDDQFSVERPDGSNFTLKIRSTKLEDSAMYFCASSWAGAQPQHFGDGTRLSIL.